Listed below are T cell receptor beta chains from one sample, sequenced in a study of patients and donors after allogeneic stem cell transplantation. Each CDR3 protein gets one entry after TCRdb re-called the RT-PCR reads with MiXCR. The sample lists approximately 410,000 distinct CDR3 sequences; 16% were seen once. Sequencing used blood, either unsorted or a sorted T cell fraction (not recorded which). The origin of the receptors is a human donor who was either an allogeneic HSCT recipient or a stem cell or donor lymphocyte infusion donor (not recorded which). It is not recorded whose cells these are; they may come from a transplant donor. The CDR3 runs from the conserved cysteine through the conserved F or W. A D gene is named only where the DNA matches it firmly. Not all rows give a size; the values are once, few, many and, for expanded clones, a class.

TRBD1 | TRBJ1-4 | TRBV12-3/TRBV12-4 | - | TGTGCCAGCAGTGGACAGGGAACTAATGAAAAACTGTTTTTT | CASSGQGTNEKLFF
- | TRBJ2-5 | TRBV4-2 | - | TGTGCCAGCAGCCAAGCTAGCCGGGAGACCCAGTACTTC | CASSQASRETQYF
TRBD2 | TRBJ2-1 | TRBV27 | - | TGTGCCAGCAGTTTAAGCCCACCAATCGGACTAGCGGGAGATGAGAATGAGCAGTTCTTC | CASSLSPPIGLAGDENEQFF
TRBD2 | TRBJ2-1 | TRBV10-3 | many | TGTGCCATCAGTGAGACGGGAGGGGACAATGAGCAGTTCTTC | CAISETGGDNEQFF
TRBD1 | TRBJ1-3 | TRBV7-9 | - | TGTGCCAGCAGCCCCCTGGAGGGGGCGGCGAACACCATATATTTT | CASSPLEGAANTIYF
- | TRBJ1-2 | TRBV10-3 | - | TGTGCCATCAGTTCTACAGACTATGGCTACACCTTC | CAISSTDYGYTF
- | TRBJ2-2 | TRBV7-3 | few | TGTGCCAGCAGCCGTACCCAGGGCACCGGGGAGCTGTTTTTT | CASSRTQGTGELFF
- | TRBJ2-1 | TRBV20-1 | - | TGCAGTGCTAGACTTTGGGGGACGGGAAGCTCCTACAATGAGCAGTTCTTC | CSARLWGTGSSYNEQFF
TRBD1 | TRBJ1-6 | TRBV7-9 | few | TGTGCCAGCAGCCCAGGACAGGGAAGTAGGAATTCACCCCTCCACTTT | CASSPGQGSRNSPLHF
TRBD1 | TRBJ2-5 | TRBV5-6 | few | TGTGCCAGCAGCTTGGGCCCGGACAGGGGAAAGACCCAGTACTTC | CASSLGPDRGKTQYF
- | TRBJ1-1 | TRBV6-1 | few | TGTGCCAGCAGTGAATACGTCAAGAACACTGAAGCTTTCTTT | CASSEYVKNTEAFF
TRBD2 | TRBJ2-5 | TRBV5-1 | - | TGCGCCAGCAGCTTTGGTATAGCGGGAGTGAAAGAGACCCAGTACTTC | CASSFGIAGVKETQYF
- | TRBJ1-3 | TRBV18 | - | TGTGCCAGCTCACCAGAGACGAACACCATATATTTT | CASSPETNTIYF
- | TRBJ1-2 | TRBV13 | - | TGTGCCAGCAGCTTAGACCCGGGGGAGCACTATGGCTACACCTTC | CASSLDPGEHYGYTF
- | TRBJ1-2 | TRBV28 | - | TGTGCCAGCAGACCAAGGGAGGCTCTCTATGGCTACACCTTC | CASRPREALYGYTF
- | TRBJ2-1 | TRBV19 | few | TGTGCCAGTAGAGACCCGAGCTCCTACAATGAGCAGTTCTTC | CASRDPSSYNEQFF
- | TRBJ2-3 | TRBV5-1 | few | TGCGCCAGCAGCTTGGAGCAGGCCCGCACAGATACGCAGTATTTT | CASSLEQARTDTQYF
- | TRBJ1-5 | TRBV29-1 | few | TGCAGCGTCTTATCCGGGAACTCAAATCAGCCCCAGCATTTT | CSVLSGNSNQPQHF
- | TRBJ2-3 | TRBV6-1 | - | TGTGCCAGCAGTACCTTTATAGGACCCGGCACAGATACGCAGTATTTT | CASSTFIGPGTDTQYF
- | TRBJ2-1 | TRBV5-1 | few | TGCGCCAGCGGTACTGAGCAGTTCTTC | CASGTEQFF
- | TRBJ2-1 | TRBV20-1 | few | TGCAGTGCTAGGACGGCGGGCGCGCCCTACAATGAGCAGTTCTTC | CSARTAGAPYNEQFF
- | TRBJ2-7 | TRBV18 | few | TGTGCCAGCTCATCCCAGGGCAGCTCCTACGAGCAGTACTTC | CASSSQGSSYEQYF
- | TRBJ2-5 | TRBV4-3 | few | TGCGCCAGCAGCCAAGGAGGGCCGGGGGCACAAGAGACCCAGTACTTC | CASSQGGPGAQETQYF
TRBD1 | TRBJ2-7 | TRBV5-1 | - | TGCGCCAGCAGCTCGGGGACTGGACAGGGGGCCTACGAGCAGTACTTC | CASSSGTGQGAYEQYF
- | TRBJ1-6 | TRBV6-5 | - | TGTGCCAGCAGTTACGAGGCAGGGGCGGGGATACGGGCTAATTCACCCCTCCACTTT | CASSYEAGAGIRANSPLHF
TRBD2 | TRBJ2-1 | TRBV4-3 | few | TGCGCCAGCAGCCAAGAACTAGCGGGGGTACACAATGAGCAGTTCTTC | CASSQELAGVHNEQFF
- | TRBJ2-7 | TRBV5-1 | - | TGCGCCAGCAGCTTGGTAGGCCTCGTCTCCTACGAGCAGTACTTC | CASSLVGLVSYEQYF
- | TRBJ2-7 | TRBV3-1 | few | TGTGCCAGCAGCTTACACAGGACCGCCTACGAGCAGTACTTC | CASSLHRTAYEQYF
- | TRBJ1-2 | TRBV15 | - | TGTGCCACCAGCAGCTCCCTTAGTTATGGCTACACCTTC | CATSSSLSYGYTF
- | TRBJ1-3 | TRBV12-3/TRBV12-4 | - | TGTGCCAGCAGTTTTAAAGGGGCTGGAAACACCATATATTTT | CASSFKGAGNTIYF
- | TRBJ1-2 | TRBV7-2 | - | TGTGCCAGCAGCTTACGCGGCCCTCCTGAATATGGCTACACCTTC | CASSLRGPPEYGYTF
- | TRBJ1-1 | TRBV5-6 | - | TGTGCCAGCAGCCCCAATTGGGAGGGAGCTGAAGCTTTCTTT | CASSPNWEGAEAFF
TRBD2 | TRBJ2-1 | TRBV3-1 | - | TGTGCCAGCAGCCTCTCGGGACTAGCGGCGGCTCACAATGAGCAGTTCTTC | CASSLSGLAAAHNEQFF
TRBD1 | TRBJ1-4 | TRBV7-8 | - | TGTGCCAGCAGCCCAGAAGCCGGGACAGGGCAAAAACTGTTTTTT | CASSPEAGTGQKLFF
TRBD2 | TRBJ2-7 | TRBV20-1 | - | TGCAGTGCCCCCTCGGGGAGCGGGGGCTACGAGCAGTACTTC | CSAPSGSGGYEQYF
TRBD2 | TRBJ2-2 | TRBV2 | few | TGTGCCAGCAGGGATCTAGCGGGAAAGGGCACCGGGGAGCTGTTTTTT | CASRDLAGKGTGELFF
- | TRBJ1-5 | TRBV28 | few | TGTGCCAGCAGCTTTCTTATGCAGCCCCAGCATTTT | CASSFLMQPQHF
- | TRBJ2-3 | TRBV5-1 | few | TGCGCCAGCAGCTTGGGGGGCACCGGGAAAGATACGCAGTATTTT | CASSLGGTGKDTQYF
- | TRBJ2-7 | TRBV9 | few | TGTGCCAGCAGCGTAGATCCCAGGGGACCTTACGAGCAGTACTTC | CASSVDPRGPYEQYF
- | TRBJ2-7 | TRBV19 | - | TGTGCCAGTAGTCGAACCGATCGAACAGGGCCCGAGCAGTACTTC | CASSRTDRTGPEQYF
- | TRBJ1-2 | TRBV6-1 | few | TGTGCCAGCCAAACCCGGGGAGACTATGGCTACACCTTC | CASQTRGDYGYTF
- | TRBJ1-1 | TRBV7-9 | - | TGTGCCAGCAGACCCCGGTTGGCCAGGGCTTACACTGAAGCTTTCTTT | CASRPRLARAYTEAFF
- | TRBJ1-3 | TRBV29-1 | many | TGCAGCGTTGGAGGGAGTAACACCATATATTTT | CSVGGSNTIYF
TRBD2 | TRBJ2-1 | TRBV7-2 | few | TGTGCCAGCAGCTTATTTGAGCGGGAGCAATACAATGAGCAGTTCTTC | CASSLFEREQYNEQFF
TRBD1 | TRBJ1-1 | TRBV29-1 | - | TGCAGCGTTGGGGACAGGGGCGGCACTGAAGCTTTCTTT | CSVGDRGGTEAFF
- | TRBJ2-5 | TRBV11-2 | - | TGTGCCAGCAGCTCCCCCCTGGGTAGCGGAGTTCAAGAGACCCAGTACTTC | CASSSPLGSGVQETQYF
- | TRBJ2-7 | TRBV2 | few | TGTGCCAGCAGTGGGACGGGGAAGAGCTCCTACGAGCAGTACTTC | CASSGTGKSSYEQYF
TRBD1 | TRBJ1-3 | TRBV4-1 | - | TGCGCCAGCAGCCATGGACAGGGGCAGTTCGGAAACACCATATATTTT | CASSHGQGQFGNTIYF
- | TRBJ1-2 | TRBV4-3 | - | TGCGCCAGCAGCCAAGATGGTGAAACATTCACGGGCTACACCTTC | CASSQDGETFTGYTF
- | TRBJ1-4 | TRBV5-6 | - | TGTGCCAGCAGCTTGGTAATGGGGACGGGAAATGAAAAACTGTTTTTT | CASSLVMGTGNEKLFF
TRBD2 | TRBJ2-5 | TRBV5-1 | - | TGCGCCAGCTCCCTCTGGGAGGGTCCGGAGACCCAGTACTTC | CASSLWEGPETQYF
- | TRBJ2-7 | TRBV14 | few | TGTGCCAGCAGCCAAGATCCGGCCCTAGTCCTACAGCAGTACTTC | CASSQDPALVLQQYF
- | TRBJ2-3 | TRBV7-2 | many | TGTGCCAGCAGCTTAACCCCGGGTGTAGGTGATACGCAGTATTTT | CASSLTPGVGDTQYF
- | TRBJ2-7 | TRBV24-1 | - | TGTGCCACCAGTGATTATGAGGACGGACACTACGAGCAGTACTTC | CATSDYEDGHYEQYF
TRBD2 | TRBJ2-3 | TRBV4-2 | - | TGTGCCAGCAGCCAATCGGGGGGGCCGAGCACAGATACGCAGTATTTT | CASSQSGGPSTDTQYF
- | TRBJ2-5 | TRBV20-1 | few | TGCAGTGCTAGAGTCCCAGGGATAGAGACCCAGTACTTC | CSARVPGIETQYF